Following are 3 T cell receptor beta chains from one sample sequenced in a study of follicular helper T cells after annual influenza vaccination. Clones were read by immunoSEQ multiplex PCR, and TCRdb kept only the in-frame ones, dropping some. Here the sample spans about 11,000 clones, nearly 85% being singletons. Material: CXCR5- memory CD4+ T cells sorted from blood, obtained 6 weeks after influenza vaccination. These receptors were taken from an adult who received the influenza vaccine.

This chain connects TRBV7-3 to TRBJ1-1; TRBD1 matches at 7 bases. This CDR3 comprises 13 residues. J lost 9 bases, V lost 5 bases, and 9 bases had no gene match. Germline V gene data show CDR1 as SGHTA and CDR2 as FQGTGA. CDR3 sequence (DNA): TGTGCCAGCAGCCCGTATGGGACAGAAAAAGCTTTCTTT. It encodes CASSPYGTEKAFF.

The V gene is TRBV10-3, the J gene TRBJ2-3; no firm D call. Germline values: CDR1 ENHRY, CDR2 SYGVKD. V lost 0 bases, J lost 6 bases, and 7 bases lay in between. This CDR3 is 13 amino acids long. As DNA, the CDR3 is TGTGCCATCAGTGAGTCGGTGGGTGATACGCAGTATTTT. Protein sequence: CAISESVGDTQYF.

The V and J genes are TRBV9 and TRBJ2-1; 10 nucleotides line up with TRBD2. This CDR3 region has 15 residues. J gave up 6 bases and V 0 bases, and 3 bases lay outside the gene matches. CDR1 and CDR2 (germline): SGDLS, YYNGEE. The CDR3 DNA sequence: TGTGCCAGCAGCGTAGCTAGCGGGAGTAGCAATGAGCAGTTCTTC. It is translated as CASSVASGSSNEQFF.